This T cell receptor beta chain was profiled in a study of CD8 T cells in ankylosing spondylitis. Quantitative 5'-RACE was performed with molecular barcodes, and it yielded the TCR beta libraries. MiXCR was run by TCRdb on the 5' RACE reads, yielding one entry per CDR3 protein. The sample has around 250,000 distinct CDR3 sequences, over 15% seen once. In this sample, this clonotype turned up a few times. Its antigen is unknown. Study-wide results and limits: According to the report, clones linked to the disease were significantly enriched in matched synovial fluid samples taken from ankylosing spondylitis patients. Ankylosing spondylitis blood seemed to carry a telltale TCR beta motif made of seven or eight highly homologous variants. Within peripheral blood, clones linked to disease were CD8+ and relatively rare.

CDR1 and CDR2 from the germline V gene are DFQATT and SNEGSKA (reference sequence). CDR3 length: 14 residues. V gave up 0 bases and J gave up 2 bases, with 11 bases separating them. The sequenced sample was blood, either unsorted or a sorted T cell fraction (not recorded which). This receptor was identified in a male donor with ankylosing spondylitis or in good health (not recorded which). The chain recombines TRBV20-1 with TRBJ2-7, with no clear D. DNA for the CDR3: TGCAGTGCTAGAGACGGGCTAGGGACCTACGAGCAGTACTTC. Amino acid sequence: CSARDGLGTYEQYF.